A single sample is the source of the 10 T cell receptor beta chains below, sequenced in a study of T cell responses to AZD1222 COVID-19 vaccine. The data were produced by immunoSEQ multiplex PCR, yet TCRdb's version contains in-frame clones alone and is incomplete. The profile shows 98,000 or so clones, over 75% of them singletons. The sample here was peripheral blood, taken on day 0 of AZD1222 vaccination. The source is an adult in good health.

The rearrangement links TRBV6-1 to TRBJ1-3; unclear D gene. The CDR3 loop spans 13 amino acids. V gave up 0 bases and J gave up 4 bases, with 4 bases separating them. The germline gives CDR1 MNHNS, CDR2 SASEGT. CDR3 in amino acids: CASSEARGNTIYF. DNA for the CDR3: TGTGCCAGCAGTGAAGCGCGCGGAAACACCATATATTTT.

The V and J genes are TRBV9 and TRBJ1-2; TRBD1 is a possible D gene (5 bases). From germline, CDR1 is SGDLS and CDR2 YYNGEE. Trimming pared 3 bases from V and 6 bases from J, leaving 21 bases between. The CDR3 length is 16 residues. The CDR3 here is CASSDLATGRVHGYTF. CDR3 DNA: TGTGCCAGCAGCGACCTTGCTACGGGCAGGGTACATGGCTACACCTTC.

The V gene is TRBV5-1, the J gene TRBJ1-5, with 10 bases that match TRBD1. Losses at the gene ends were 4 bases for V and 7 bases for J; bases not matched to a gene: 8. The CDR3 runs 15 residues. Germline CDR1 and CDR2: SGHRS and YFSETQ. DNA of the CDR3: TGCGCCAGCAGCCTAATGACAGGGGGCGGGCAGCCCCAGCATTTT. Amino acids: CASSLMTGGGQPQHF.

As for this clone: At one of its ends the junction is not consistent with the germline gene, which may arise from a read error. The chain links TRBV18 to TRBJ1-3, with TRBD1 as a possible D gene (5 bases). The CDR3 has 15 residues. CDR1 and CDR2 (germline): KGHSH, LQKENI. CDR3 sequence: CASSPQRDSRNTIYF. The CDR3 DNA sequence: TGTGCCAGCTCACCACAGAGGGACTCTAGAAACACCATATATTTT.

The CDR3 loop reads CASASTANTEAFF. The CDR3 DNA is TGTGCCAGCGCCTCGACAGCGAACACTGAAGCTTTCTTT. The V gene is TRBV9, the J gene TRBJ1-1, with D tentatively TRBD1 (5 bases). CDR3 size: 13 residues. V lost 7 bases, J lost 1 base, and 11 bases lay in between. Germline V gene lookup returns CDR1 SGDLS and CDR2 YYNGEE.

The rearrangement joins TRBV2 to TRBJ1-1; D perhaps matches TRBD1 (5 bases). CDR1 is SNHLY, CDR2 FYNNEI, per germline. The CDR3 extends over 12 amino acids. Trimming removed 7 bases at V and 8 bases at J, with 14 bases between. The CDR3 protein is CASKGTRDEAFF. In DNA form, the CDR3 reads TGTGCCAGCAAGGGTACCCGGGACGAAGCTTTCTTT.

The V call is TRBV20-1, the J call TRBJ1-1; D remains unclear. From germline, CDR1 is DFQATT and CDR2 SNEGSKA (reference sequence). Trimming took off 3 bases at V and 6 bases at J, with 20 bases between the two ends. The CDR3 has 15 residues. CDR3 in DNA: TGCAGTGCTAGTGAGGACTCCCCCTATGAGGCTGAAGCTTTCTTT. Its protein product is CSASEDSPYEAEAFF.

The V and J genes are TRBV7-9 and TRBJ1-2; the D gene is possibly TRBD1 (5 bases). This CDR3 region has 12 residues. The V and J ends lost 4 bases and 5 bases respectively, with 8 bases between them. Looked up from germline, CDR1 is SEHNR and CDR2 is FQNEAQ (reference sequence). This CDR3 reads CASSSQEYGYTF. CDR3 nucleotide sequence: TGTGCCAGCAGCTCACAGGAGTATGGCTACACCTTC. Based on the CDR3 plus reference TRBV7-9 and TRBJ1-2, the full variable domain is DTGVSQNPRHKITKRGQNVTFRCDPISEHNRLYWYRQTLGQGPEFLTYFQNEAQLEKSRLLSDRFSAERPKGSFSTLEIQRTEQGDSAMYLCASSSQEYGYTFGSGTRLTVV.

The chain links TRBV5-1 to TRBJ2-7, with 7 bases fitting TRBD1. The CDR3 spans 14 residues. Germline lookup yields CDR1 SGHRS and CDR2 YFSETQ. V lost 0 bases to trimming and J lost 4 bases; unmatched junction nucleotides: 4. The CDR3 coding sequence is TGCGCCAGCAGCTTGGTGACAGGGCGTTACGAGCAGTACTTC. This gives the protein CASSLVTGRYEQYF.

This clone was observed a single time. The V and J genes are TRBV11-1 and TRBJ2-1; 10 bases match TRBD1. The CDR3 runs 15 residues. V gave up 2 bases and J gave up 6 bases; unmatched junction bases: 4. CDR1 is SGHAT and CDR2 is FQDESV in the germline V gene (reference sequence). The CDR3 DNA is TGTGCCAGCAGCTTAAGGACAGGGGGGCTCAATGAGCAGTTCTTC. Translated: CASSLRTGGLNEQFF. Drawing the rest from reference TRBV11-1 and TRBJ2-1, the complete variable domain is EAEVAQSPRYKITEKSQAVAFWCDPISGHATLYWYRQILGQGPELLVQFQDESVVDDSQLPKDRFSAERLKGVDSTLKIQPAELGDSAMYLCASSLRTGGLNEQFFGPGTRLTVL.